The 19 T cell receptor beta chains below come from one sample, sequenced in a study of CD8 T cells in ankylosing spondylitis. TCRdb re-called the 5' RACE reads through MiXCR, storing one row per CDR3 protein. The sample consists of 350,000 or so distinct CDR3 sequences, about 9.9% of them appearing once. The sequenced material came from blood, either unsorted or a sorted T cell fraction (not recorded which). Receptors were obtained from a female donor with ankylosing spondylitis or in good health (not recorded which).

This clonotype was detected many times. The CDR3 sequence: CASRAGYSNQPQHF. The CDR3 DNA sequence: TGTGCCAGCAGGGCGGGGTATAGCAATCAGCCCCAGCATTTT. V gene TRBV28 combines with J gene TRBJ1-5; D unclear. Germline-derived CDR1 and CDR2 are MDHEN and SYDVKM. V lost 6 bases to trimming and J lost 0 bases, with 9 bases between them. This CDR3 region has 14 residues. Complete variable domain (other parts from reference TRBV28 and TRBJ1-5): DVKVTQSSRYLVKRTGEKVFLECVQDMDHENMFWYRQDPGLGLRLIYFSYDVKMKEKGDIPEGYSVSREKKERFSLILESASTNQTSMYLCASRAGYSNQPQHFGDGTRLSIL.

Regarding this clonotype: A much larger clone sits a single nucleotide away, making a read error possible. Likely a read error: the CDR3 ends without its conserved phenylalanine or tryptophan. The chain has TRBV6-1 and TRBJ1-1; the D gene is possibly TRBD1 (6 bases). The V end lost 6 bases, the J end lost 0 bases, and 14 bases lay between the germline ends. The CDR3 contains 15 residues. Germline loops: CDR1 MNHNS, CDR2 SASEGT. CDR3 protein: CASRQTGYMNTEAFY. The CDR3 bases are TGTGCCAGCAGGCAGACAGGTTACATGAACACTGAAGCTTTCTAT.

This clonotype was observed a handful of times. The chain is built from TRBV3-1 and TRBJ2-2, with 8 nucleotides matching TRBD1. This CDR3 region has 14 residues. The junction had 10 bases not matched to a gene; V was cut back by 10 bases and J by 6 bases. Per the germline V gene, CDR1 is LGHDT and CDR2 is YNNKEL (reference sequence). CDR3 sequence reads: CATAGTGVAGELFF. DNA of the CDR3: TGTGCCACCGCCGGGACAGGTGTCGCCGGGGAGCTGTTTTTT.

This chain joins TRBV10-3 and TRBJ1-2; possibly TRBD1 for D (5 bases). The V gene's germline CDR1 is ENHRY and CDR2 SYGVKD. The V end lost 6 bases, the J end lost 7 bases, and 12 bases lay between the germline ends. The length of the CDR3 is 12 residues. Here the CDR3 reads CAISEGRGGYTF. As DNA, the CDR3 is TGTGCCATCAGCGAAGGAAGGGGTGGCTACACCTTC.

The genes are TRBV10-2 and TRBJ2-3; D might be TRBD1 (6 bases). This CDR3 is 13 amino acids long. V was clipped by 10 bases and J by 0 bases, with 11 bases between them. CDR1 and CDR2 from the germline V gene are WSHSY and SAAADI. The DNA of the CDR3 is TGCGCCACCCTCGACAGGAGCACAGATACGCAGTATTTT. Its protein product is CATLDRSTDTQYF.

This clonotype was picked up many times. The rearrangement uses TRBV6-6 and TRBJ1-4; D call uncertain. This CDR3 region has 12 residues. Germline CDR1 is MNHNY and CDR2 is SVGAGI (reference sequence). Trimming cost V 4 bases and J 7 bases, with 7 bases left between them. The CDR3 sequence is CASSSMSEKLFF. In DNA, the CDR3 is TGTGCCAGCAGTTCCATGTCTGAAAAACTGTTTTTT.

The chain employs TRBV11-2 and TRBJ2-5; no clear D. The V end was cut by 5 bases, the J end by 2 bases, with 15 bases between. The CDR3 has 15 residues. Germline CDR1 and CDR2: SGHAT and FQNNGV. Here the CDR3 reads CASSILSGSQETQYF. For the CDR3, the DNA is TGTGCCAGCAGCATATTGTCCGGGTCACAAGAGACCCAGTACTTC. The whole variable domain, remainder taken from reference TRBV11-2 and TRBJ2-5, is EAGVAQSPRYKIIEKRQSVAFWCNPISGHATLYWYQQILGQGPKLLIQFQNNGVVDDSQLPKDRFSAERLKGVDSTLKIQPAKLEDSAVYLCASSILSGSQETQYFGPGTRLLVL.

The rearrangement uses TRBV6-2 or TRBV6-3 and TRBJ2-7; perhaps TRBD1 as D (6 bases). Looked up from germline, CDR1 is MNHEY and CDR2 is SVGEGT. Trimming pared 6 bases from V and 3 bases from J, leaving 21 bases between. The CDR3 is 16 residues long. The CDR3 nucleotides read TGTGCCAGCAGACCCGAGACAGGCTCAGCAAACTACGAGCAGTACTTC. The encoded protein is CASRPETGSANYEQYF.

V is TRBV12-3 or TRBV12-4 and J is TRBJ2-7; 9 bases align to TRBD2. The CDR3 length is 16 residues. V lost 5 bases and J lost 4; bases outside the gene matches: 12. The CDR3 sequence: CASSLTGPAGGYEQYF. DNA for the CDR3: TGTGCCAGCAGTCTAACGGGGCCGGCGGGGGGGTACGAGCAGTACTTC.

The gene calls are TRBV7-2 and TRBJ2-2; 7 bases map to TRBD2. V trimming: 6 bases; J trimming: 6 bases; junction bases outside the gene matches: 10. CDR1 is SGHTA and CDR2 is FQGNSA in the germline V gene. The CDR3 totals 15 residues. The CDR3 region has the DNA TGTGCCAGCAGTTTGACGGGCGGGAGCCCCGGGGAGCTGTTTTTT. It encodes CASSLTGGSPGELFF.

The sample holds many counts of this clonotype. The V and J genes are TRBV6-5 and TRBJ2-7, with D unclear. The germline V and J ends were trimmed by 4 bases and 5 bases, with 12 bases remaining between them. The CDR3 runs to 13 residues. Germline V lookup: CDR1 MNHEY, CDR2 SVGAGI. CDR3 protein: CASSSPFRDEQYF. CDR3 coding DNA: TGTGCCAGCAGTTCCCCTTTTCGGGACGAGCAGTACTTC.

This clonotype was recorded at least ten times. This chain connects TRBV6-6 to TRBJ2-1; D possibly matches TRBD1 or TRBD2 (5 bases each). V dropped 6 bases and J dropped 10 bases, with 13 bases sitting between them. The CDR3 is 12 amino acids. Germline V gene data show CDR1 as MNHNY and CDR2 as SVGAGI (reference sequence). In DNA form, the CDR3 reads TGTGCCAGCAGACCAGACGGGGCAGAGCAGTTCTTC. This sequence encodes CASRPDGAEQFF.

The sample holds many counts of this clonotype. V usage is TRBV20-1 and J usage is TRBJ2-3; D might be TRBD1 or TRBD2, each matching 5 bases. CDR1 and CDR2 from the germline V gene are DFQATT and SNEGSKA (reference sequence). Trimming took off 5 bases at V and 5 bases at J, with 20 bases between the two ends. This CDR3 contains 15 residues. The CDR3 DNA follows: TGCAGTGCTTCTAAAAGGGGTGCCGGGGAAGATACGCAGTATTTT. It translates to CSASKRGAGEDTQYF.

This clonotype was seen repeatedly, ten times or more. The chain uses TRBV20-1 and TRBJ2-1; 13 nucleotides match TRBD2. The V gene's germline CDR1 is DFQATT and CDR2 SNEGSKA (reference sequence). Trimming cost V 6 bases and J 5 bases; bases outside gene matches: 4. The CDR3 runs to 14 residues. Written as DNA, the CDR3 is TGCAGTGCCTCAGGACTAGCGGGAGACAATGAGCAGTTCTTC. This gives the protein CSASGLAGDNEQFF.

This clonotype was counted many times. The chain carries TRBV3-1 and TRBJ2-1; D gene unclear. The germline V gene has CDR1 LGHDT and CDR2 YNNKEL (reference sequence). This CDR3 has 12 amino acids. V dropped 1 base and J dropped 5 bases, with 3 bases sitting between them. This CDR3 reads CASSQADNEQFF. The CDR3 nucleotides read TGTGCCAGCAGCCAAGCTGACAATGAGCAGTTCTTC.

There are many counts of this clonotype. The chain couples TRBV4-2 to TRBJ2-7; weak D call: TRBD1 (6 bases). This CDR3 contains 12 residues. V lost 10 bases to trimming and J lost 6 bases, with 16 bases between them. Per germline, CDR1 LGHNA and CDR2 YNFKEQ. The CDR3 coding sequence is TGTGCCACCCAAATCAAAGGGGGCGAGCAGTACTTC. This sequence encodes CATQIKGGEQYF.

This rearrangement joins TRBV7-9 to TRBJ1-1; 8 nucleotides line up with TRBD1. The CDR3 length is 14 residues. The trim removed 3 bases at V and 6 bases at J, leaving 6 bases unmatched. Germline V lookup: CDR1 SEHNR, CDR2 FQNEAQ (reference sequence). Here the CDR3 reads CASSFTGGNPEAFF. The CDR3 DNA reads TGTGCCAGCAGCTTTACAGGGGGAAATCCTGAAGCTTTCTTT.

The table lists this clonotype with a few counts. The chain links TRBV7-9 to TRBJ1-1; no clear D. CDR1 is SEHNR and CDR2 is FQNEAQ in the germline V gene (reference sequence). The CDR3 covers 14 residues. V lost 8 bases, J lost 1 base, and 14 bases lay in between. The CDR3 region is CASGRSRQNTEAFF. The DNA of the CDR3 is TGTGCCAGCGGCAGGTCCCGCCAGAACACTGAAGCTTTCTTT.

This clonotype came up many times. Written as DNA, the CDR3 is TGCAGTGCTCCAGCTTCTCTCCAGGTGAAAAATGGCTACACCTTC. It translates to CSAPASLQVKNGYTF. The chain carries TRBV20-1 and TRBJ1-2; D is uncertain. Germline lookup yields CDR1 DFQATT and CDR2 SNEGSKA (reference sequence). V gave up 5 bases and J gave up 6 bases, with 22 bases separating them. The CDR3 length is 15 residues.